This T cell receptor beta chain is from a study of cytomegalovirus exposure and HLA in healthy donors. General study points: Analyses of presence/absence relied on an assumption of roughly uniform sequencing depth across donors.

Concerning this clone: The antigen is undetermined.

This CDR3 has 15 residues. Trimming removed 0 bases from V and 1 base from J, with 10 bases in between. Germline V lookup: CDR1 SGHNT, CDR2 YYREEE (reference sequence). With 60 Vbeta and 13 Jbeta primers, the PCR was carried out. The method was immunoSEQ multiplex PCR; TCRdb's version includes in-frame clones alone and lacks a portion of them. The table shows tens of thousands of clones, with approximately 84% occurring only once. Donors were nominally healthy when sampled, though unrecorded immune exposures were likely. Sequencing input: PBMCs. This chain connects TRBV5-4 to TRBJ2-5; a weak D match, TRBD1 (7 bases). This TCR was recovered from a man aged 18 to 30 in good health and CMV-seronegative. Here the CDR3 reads CASSLARGVQETQYF. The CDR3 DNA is TGTGCCAGCAGCTTGGCCAGGGGGGTCCAAGAGACCCAGTACTTC. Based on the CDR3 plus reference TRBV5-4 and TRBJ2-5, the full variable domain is ETGVTQSPTHLIKTRGQQVTLRCSSQSGHNTVSWYQQALGQGPQFIFQYYREEENGRGNFPPRFSGLQFPNYSSELNVNALELDDSALYLCASSLARGVQETQYFGPGTRLLVL.